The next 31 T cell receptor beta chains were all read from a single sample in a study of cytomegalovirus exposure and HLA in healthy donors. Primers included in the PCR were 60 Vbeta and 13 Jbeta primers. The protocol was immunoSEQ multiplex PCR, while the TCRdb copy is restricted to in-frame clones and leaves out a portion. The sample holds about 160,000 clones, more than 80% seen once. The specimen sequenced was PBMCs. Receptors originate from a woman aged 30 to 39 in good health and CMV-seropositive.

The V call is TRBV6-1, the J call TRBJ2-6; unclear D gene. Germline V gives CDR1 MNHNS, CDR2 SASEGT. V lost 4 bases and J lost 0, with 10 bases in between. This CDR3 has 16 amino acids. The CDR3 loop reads CASSVSSSSGANVLTF. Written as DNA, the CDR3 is TGTGCCAGCAGTGTATCCTCTAGCTCTGGGGCCAACGTCCTGACTTTC.

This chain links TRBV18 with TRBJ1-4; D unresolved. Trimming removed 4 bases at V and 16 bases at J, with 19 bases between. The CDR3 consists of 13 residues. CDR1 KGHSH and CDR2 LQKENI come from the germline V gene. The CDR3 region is CASSLAVESGRFF. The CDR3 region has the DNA TGTGCCAGCTCACTGGCGGTGGAGAGTGGGAGGTTTTTT.

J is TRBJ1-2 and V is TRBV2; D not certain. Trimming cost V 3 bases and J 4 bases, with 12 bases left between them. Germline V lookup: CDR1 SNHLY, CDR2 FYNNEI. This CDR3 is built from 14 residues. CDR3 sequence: CASSEVRGSYGYTF. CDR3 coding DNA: TGTGCCAGCAGTGAGGTTCGGGGTTCCTATGGCTACACCTTC.

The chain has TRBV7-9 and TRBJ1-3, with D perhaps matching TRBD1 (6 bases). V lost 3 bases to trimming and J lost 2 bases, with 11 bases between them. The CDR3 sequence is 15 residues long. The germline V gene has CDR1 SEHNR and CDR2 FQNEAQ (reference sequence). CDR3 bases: TGTGCCAGCAGCTTCAGGGGAACCCCTGGAAACACCATATATTTT. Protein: CASSFRGTPGNTIYF. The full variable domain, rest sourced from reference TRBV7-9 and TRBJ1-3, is DTGVSQNPRHKITKRGQNVTFRCDPISEHNRLYWYRQTLGQGPEFLTYFQNEAQLEKSRLLSDRFSAERPKGSFSTLEIQRTEQGDSAMYLCASSFRGTPGNTIYFGEGSWLTVV.

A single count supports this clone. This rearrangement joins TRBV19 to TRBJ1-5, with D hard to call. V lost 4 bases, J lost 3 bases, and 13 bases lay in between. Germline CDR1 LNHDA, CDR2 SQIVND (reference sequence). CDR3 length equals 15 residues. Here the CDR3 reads CASSTRRSDNQPQHF. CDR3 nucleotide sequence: TGTGCCAGTAGTACTAGGAGGTCTGACAATCAGCCCCAGCATTTT.

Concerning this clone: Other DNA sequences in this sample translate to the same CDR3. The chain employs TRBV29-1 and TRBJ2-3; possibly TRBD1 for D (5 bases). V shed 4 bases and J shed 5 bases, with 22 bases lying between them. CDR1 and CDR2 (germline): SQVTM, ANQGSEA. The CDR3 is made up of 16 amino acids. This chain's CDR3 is CSVVRSGVIQGDTQYF. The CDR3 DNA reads TGCAGCGTTGTCCGATCAGGAGTTATCCAGGGAGATACGCAGTATTTT.

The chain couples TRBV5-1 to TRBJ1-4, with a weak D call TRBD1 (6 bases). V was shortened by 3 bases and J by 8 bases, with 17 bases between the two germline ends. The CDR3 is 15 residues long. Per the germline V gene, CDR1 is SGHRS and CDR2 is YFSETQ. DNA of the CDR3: TGCGCCAGCAGCTCCTCTCAGGGGTACGGGGAAAAACTGTTTTTT. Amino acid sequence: CASSSSQGYGEKLFF.

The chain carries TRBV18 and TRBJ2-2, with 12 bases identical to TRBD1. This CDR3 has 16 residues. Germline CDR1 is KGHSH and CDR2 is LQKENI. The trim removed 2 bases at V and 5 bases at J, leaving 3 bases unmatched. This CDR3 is CASSPGTGGKTGELFF. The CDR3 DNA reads TGTGCCAGCTCACCAGGGACAGGGGGCAAGACCGGGGAGCTGTTTTTT. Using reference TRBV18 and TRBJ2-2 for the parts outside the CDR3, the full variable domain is NAGVMQNPRHLVRRRGQEARLRCSPMKGHSHVYWYRQLPEEGLKFMVYLQKENIIDESGMPKERFSAEFPKEGPSILRIQQVVRGDSAAYFCASSPGTGGKTGELFFGEGSRLTVL.

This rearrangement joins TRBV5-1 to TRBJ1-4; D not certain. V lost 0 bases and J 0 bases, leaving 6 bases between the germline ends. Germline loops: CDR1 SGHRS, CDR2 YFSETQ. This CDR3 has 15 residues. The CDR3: CASSLARATNEKLFF. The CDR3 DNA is TGCGCCAGCAGCTTGGCACGGGCAACTAATGAAAAACTGTTTTTT.

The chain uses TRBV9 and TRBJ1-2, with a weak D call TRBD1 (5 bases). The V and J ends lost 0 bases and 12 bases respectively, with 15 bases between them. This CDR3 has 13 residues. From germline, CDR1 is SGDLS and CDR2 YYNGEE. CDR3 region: CASSVAGQGAHTF. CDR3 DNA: TGTGCCAGCAGCGTAGCTGGGCAGGGTGCTCACACCTTC.

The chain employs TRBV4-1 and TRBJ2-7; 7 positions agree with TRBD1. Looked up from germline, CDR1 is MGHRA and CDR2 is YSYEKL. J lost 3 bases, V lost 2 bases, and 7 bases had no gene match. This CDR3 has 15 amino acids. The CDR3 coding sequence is TGCGCCAGCAGCCAATTTACAGGGGCACGCTACGAGCAGTACTTC. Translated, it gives CASSQFTGARYEQYF.

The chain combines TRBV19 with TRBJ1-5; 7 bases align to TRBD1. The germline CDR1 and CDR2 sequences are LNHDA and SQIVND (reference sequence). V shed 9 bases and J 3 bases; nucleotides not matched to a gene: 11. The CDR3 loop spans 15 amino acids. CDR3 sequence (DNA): TGTGCCAGCCAGACAGGGCCGTCCTCCAATCAGCCCCAGCATTTT. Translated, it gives CASQTGPSSNQPQHF.

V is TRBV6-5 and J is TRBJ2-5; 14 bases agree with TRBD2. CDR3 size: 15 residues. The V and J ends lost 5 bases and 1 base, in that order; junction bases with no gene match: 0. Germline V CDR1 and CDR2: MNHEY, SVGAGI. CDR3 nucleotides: TGTGCCAGCAGTGGACTAGCGGGGGGCCAAGAGACCCAGTACTTC. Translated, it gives CASSGLAGGQETQYF.

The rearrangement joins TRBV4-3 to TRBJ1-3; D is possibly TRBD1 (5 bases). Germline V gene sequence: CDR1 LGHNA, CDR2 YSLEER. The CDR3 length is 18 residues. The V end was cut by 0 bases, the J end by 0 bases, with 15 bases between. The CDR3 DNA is TGCGCCAGCAGCCAAGATCACCCTCGACAGAACTCTGGAAACACCATATATTTT. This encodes CASSQDHPRQNSGNTIYF.

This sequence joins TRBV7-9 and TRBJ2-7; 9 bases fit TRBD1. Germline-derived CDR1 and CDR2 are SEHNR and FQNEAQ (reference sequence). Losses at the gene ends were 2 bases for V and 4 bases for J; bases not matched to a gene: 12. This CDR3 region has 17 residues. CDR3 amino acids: CASSLTPGTGTGYEQYF. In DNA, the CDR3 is TGTGCCAGCAGCTTAACCCCCGGGACAGGGACTGGGTACGAGCAGTACTTC.

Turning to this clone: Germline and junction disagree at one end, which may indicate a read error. The CDR3 DNA reads TGTGCCAGCAGCGTAGAGGTCTACCAAGAGGCCCAGTACTTC. Translated, it gives CASSVEVYQEAQYF. This chain uses TRBV9 with TRBJ2-5, with no clear D. CDR3 length: 14 residues. Germline V gene lookup returns CDR1 SGDLS and CDR2 YYNGEE.

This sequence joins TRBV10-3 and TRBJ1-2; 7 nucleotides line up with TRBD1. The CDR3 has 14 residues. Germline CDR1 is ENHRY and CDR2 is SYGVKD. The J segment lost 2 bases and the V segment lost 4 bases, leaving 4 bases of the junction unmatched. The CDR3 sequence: CAISGTGVNYGYTF. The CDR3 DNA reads TGTGCCATCAGTGGGACAGGCGTCAACTATGGCTACACCTTC.

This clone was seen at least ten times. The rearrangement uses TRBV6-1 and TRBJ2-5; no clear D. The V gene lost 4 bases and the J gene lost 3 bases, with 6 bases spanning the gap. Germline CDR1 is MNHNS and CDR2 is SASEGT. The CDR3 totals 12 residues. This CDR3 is CASSVFKETQYF. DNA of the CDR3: TGTGCCAGCAGTGTGTTTAAAGAGACCCAGTACTTC.

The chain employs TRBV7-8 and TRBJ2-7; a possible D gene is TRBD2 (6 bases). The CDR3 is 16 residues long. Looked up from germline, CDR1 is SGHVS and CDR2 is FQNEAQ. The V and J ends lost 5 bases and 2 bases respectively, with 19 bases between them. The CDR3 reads CASSEKPGLSAYEQYF. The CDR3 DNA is TGTGCCAGCAGCGAAAAACCGGGACTCTCTGCCTACGAGCAGTACTTC.

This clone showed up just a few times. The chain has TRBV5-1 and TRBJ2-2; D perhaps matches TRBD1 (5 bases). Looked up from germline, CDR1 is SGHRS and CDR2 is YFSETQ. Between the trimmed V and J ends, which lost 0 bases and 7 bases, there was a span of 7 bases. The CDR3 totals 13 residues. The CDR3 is CASSLGQGGELFF. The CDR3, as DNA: TGCGCCAGCAGCTTGGGGCAGGGCGGGGAGCTGTTTTTT.

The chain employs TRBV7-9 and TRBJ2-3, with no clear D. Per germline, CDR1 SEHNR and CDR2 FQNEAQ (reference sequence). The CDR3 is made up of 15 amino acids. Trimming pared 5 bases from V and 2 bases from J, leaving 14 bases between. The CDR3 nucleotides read TGTGCCAGCAGCCCACATCTTTCAAACACAGATACGCAGTATTTT. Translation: CASSPHLSNTDTQYF.

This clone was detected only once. The CDR3 here is CASSSGQVVGDIQYF. In DNA form, the CDR3 reads TGTGCCAGCAGCTCCGGACAGGTTGTGGGAGACATTCAGTACTTC. The rearrangement links TRBV13 to TRBJ2-4; 7 nucleotides agree with TRBD1. V was pared by 4 bases and J by 8 bases, with 11 bases of the junction left unmatched. The CDR3 spans 15 residues. CDR1 PRHDT and CDR2 FYEKMQ come from the germline V gene (reference sequence).

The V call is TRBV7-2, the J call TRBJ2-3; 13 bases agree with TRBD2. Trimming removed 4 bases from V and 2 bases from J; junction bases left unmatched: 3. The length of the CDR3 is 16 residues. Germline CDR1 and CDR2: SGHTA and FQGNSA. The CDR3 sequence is CASSSGLAGATDTQYF. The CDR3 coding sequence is TGTGCCAGCAGCTCCGGACTAGCGGGAGCCACAGATACGCAGTATTTT.

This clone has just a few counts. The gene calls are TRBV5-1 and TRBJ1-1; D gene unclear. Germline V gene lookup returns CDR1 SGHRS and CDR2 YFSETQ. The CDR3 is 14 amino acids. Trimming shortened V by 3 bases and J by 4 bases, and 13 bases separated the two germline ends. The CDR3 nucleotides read TGCGCCAGCAGCTCGACGGTGGGGAGCACTGAAGCTTTCTTT. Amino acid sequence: CASSSTVGSTEAFF.

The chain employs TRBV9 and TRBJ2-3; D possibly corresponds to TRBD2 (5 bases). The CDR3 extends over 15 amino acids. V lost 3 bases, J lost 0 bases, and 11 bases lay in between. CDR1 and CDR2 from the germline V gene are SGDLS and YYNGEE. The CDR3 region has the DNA TGTGCCAGCAGCGCCTCGGGGTTTAGCACAGATACGCAGTATTTT. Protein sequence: CASSASGFSTDTQYF. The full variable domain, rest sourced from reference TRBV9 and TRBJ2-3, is DSGVTQTPKHLITATGQRVTLRCSPRSGDLSVYWYQQSLDQGLQFLIQYYNGEERAKGNILERFSAQQFPDLHSELNLSSLELGDSALYFCASSASGFSTDTQYFGPGTRLTVL.

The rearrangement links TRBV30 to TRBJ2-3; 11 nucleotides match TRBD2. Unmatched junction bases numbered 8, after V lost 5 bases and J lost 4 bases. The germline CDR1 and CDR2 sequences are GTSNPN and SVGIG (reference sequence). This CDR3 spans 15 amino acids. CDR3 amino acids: CAWGFSGGASDTQYF. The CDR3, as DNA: TGTGCCTGGGGCTTTAGCGGGGGGGCGTCAGATACGCAGTATTTT.

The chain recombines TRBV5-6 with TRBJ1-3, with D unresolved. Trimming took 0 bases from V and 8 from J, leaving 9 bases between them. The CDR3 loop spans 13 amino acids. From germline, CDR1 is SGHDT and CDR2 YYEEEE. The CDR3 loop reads CASSLGPADTIYF. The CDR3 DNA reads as TGTGCCAGCAGCTTGGGACCCGCGGACACCATATATTTT.

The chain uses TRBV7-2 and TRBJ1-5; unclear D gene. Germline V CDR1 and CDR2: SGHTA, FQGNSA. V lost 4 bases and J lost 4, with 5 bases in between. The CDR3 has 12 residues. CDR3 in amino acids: CASSSLNQPQHF. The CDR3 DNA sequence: TGTGCCAGCAGCTCTCTTAATCAGCCCCAGCATTTT. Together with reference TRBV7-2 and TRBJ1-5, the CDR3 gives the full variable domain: GAGVSQSPSNKVTEKGKDVELRCDPISGHTALYWYRQSLGQGLEFLIYFQGNSAPDKSGLPSDRFSAERTGGSVSTLTIQRTQQEDSAVYLCASSSLNQPQHFGDGTRLSIL.

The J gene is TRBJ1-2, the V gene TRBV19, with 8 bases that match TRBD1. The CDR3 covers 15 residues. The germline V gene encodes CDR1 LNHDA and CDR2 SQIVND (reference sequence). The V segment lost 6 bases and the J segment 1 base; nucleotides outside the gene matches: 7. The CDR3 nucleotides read TGTGCCAGTAGATCCAGGGGGCGGGTTAACTATGGCTACACCTTC. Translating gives CASRSRGRVNYGYTF.

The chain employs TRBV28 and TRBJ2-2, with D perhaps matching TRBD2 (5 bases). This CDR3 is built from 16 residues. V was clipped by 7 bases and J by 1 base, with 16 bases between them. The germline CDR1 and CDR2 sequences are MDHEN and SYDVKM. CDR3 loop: CASTHLGGLNTGELFF. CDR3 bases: TGTGCCAGCACCCATCTGGGCGGGTTGAACACCGGGGAGCTGTTTTTT.

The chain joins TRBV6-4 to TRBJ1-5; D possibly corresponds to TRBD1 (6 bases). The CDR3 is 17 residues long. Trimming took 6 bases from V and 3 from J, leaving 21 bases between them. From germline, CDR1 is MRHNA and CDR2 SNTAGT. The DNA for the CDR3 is TGTGCCAGCAGCCTCGGACAGCTCCTAAAGCACAATCAGCCCCAGCATTTT. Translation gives CASSLGQLLKHNQPQHF.